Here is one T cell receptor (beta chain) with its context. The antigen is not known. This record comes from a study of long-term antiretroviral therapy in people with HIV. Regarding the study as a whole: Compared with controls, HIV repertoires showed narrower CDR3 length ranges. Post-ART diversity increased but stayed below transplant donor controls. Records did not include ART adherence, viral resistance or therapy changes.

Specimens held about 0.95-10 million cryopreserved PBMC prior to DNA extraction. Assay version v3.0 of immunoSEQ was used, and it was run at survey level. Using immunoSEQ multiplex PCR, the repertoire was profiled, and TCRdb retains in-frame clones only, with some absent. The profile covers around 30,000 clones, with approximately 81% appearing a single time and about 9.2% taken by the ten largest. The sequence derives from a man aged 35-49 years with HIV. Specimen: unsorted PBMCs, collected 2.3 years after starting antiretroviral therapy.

CDR3 amino acids: CASSLGGENIQYF. CDR3 bases: TGTGCCAGCAGCTTGGGGGGGGAAAACATTCAGTACTTC. The chain joins TRBV5-6 to TRBJ2-4; tentative D call: TRBD2 (6 bases). In germline, CDR1 is SGHDT, CDR2 YYEEEE. V was cut by 0 bases and J by 5 bases, with 6 bases left in between. This CDR3 has 13 residues.